The rows below give T cell receptor beta chains drawn from one sample of a study of cytomegalovirus exposure and HLA in healthy donors. Produced via immunoSEQ multiplex PCR; TCRdb's table is partial and in-frame only. The sample shows about 88,000 clones, 84% of them seen only once. Material: PBMCs. Source of these receptors: a woman aged 18-29 years in good health and CMV-seropositive. CDR3s include the opening cysteine and the closing phenylalanine or tryptophan. Fields, in order: D gene, V gene, clone size, J gene, CDR3 DNA, CDR3 protein. D genes are given only for firm matches. Clone size is given for some rows only: seen once, a few or many times, or a class if the clone is expanded.

.	TRBV30	few	TRBJ1-2	TGTGCCGTACAGGACTATGGCTACACCTTC	CAVQDYGYTF
.	TRBV28	few	TRBJ1-1	TGTGCCAGCAGTCTATGGCAGACTGAAGCTTTCTTT	CASSLWQTEAFF
.	TRBV11-2	.	TRBJ1-1	TGTGCCAGCAGCTTCATTAACACTGAAGCTTTCTTT	CASSFINTEAFF
.	TRBV9	.	TRBJ1-6	TGTGCCAGCACCGGTGACAGCTCAAATTCACCCCTCCACTTT	CASTGDSSNSPLHF
TRBD1	TRBV7-2	.	TRBJ2-7	TGTGCCAGCAGCGGCTGGACAGGACCAACTTACGAGCAGTACTTC	CASSGWTGPTYEQYF
TRBD1	TRBV18	.	TRBJ2-7	TGTGCCAGCTCACCGGGTCAGGGGGCGATTAACGAGCAGTACTTC	CASSPGQGAINEQYF
TRBD1	TRBV27	.	TRBJ2-7	TGTGCCAGCAATCCAGGGGGTTCCTACGAGCAGTACTTC	CASNPGGSYEQYF
.	TRBV7-3	.	TRBJ1-1	TGTGCCAGCAGCTTAGGGGGCGGTACCCAAGTGGCTTTCTTT	CASSLGGGTQVAFF
.	TRBV19	few	TRBJ2-7	TGTGCCAGTAACTACGCGGGGAGGCAGAGCTCCTACGAGCAGTACTTC	CASNYAGRQSSYEQYF
TRBD2	TRBV2	.	TRBJ2-3	TGTGCCAGCACCCCTAGCGGGGGGCCCGTCACAGATACGCAGTATTTT	CASTPSGGPVTDTQYF
.	TRBV28	once	TRBJ2-6	TGTGCCAGCAGTTTTGCAGGGGTCGGGGCCAACGTCCTGACTTTC	CASSFAGVGANVLTF
TRBD2	TRBV11-3	.	TRBJ2-1	TGTGCCAGCAGCTTAGGGCCAGCGGGGGGATACAATGAGCAGTTCTTC	CASSLGPAGGYNEQFF
TRBD1	TRBV7-6	once	TRBJ2-2	TGTGCCAGCAGCTTAGATCCAGGGGGCACCGGGGAGCTGTTTTTT	CASSLDPGGTGELFF
.	TRBV7-2	.	TRBJ1-1	TGTGCCAGCAGCTTAGGTCTGGGCGGGACTGAAGCTTTCTTT	CASSLGLGGTEAFF
.	TRBV7-2	few	TRBJ1-2	TGTGCCAGCAGCTTAGAGCCAGGGCAGGCCCCTAACTATGGCTACACCTTC	CASSLEPGQAPNYGYTF
.	TRBV4-3	.	TRBJ1-2	TGCGCCAGCAGCCAAGATCGTAACGCAGGGATCTATGGCTACACCTTC	CASSQDRNAGIYGYTF
.	TRBV18	.	TRBJ2-5	TGTGCCAGCTGCCTTTTCAGGGAAGAGACCCAGTACTTC	CASCLFREETQYF
.	TRBV9	.	TRBJ2-2	TGTGCCAGCAGCGTTGAAGGGGTAGGCACCGGGGAGCTGTTTTTT	CASSVEGVGTGELFF
.	TRBV6-6	.	TRBJ2-1	TGTGCCAGCAGTTACGGCGGGGAGGTCAATGAGCAGTTCTTC	CASSYGGEVNEQFF
.	TRBV19	.	TRBJ2-4	TGTGCCAGTAGCGGGAGTAGCCGAAACATTCAGTACTTC	CASSGSSRNIQYF
TRBD2	TRBV4-1	.	TRBJ2-5	TGCGCCAGCAGCCAAGGAGCAGCGGGGGGGCAAGAGACCCAGTACTTC	CASSQGAAGGQETQYF
TRBD1	TRBV28	.	TRBJ1-4	TGTGCCAGCAGTTTCCCGACCGGGACAGGGGAACGAGAAAAACTGTTTTTT	CASSFPTGTGEREKLFF
.	TRBV5-8	.	TRBJ2-5	TGTGCCAGCTCAAAGCGACTGAGGGCCCAAGAGACCCAGTACTTC	CASSKRLRAQETQYF
.	TRBV7-8	.	TRBJ2-7	TGTGCCAGCAGCTTAGTGAACAGGGCGAGCTCCTACGAGCAGTACTTC	CASSLVNRASSYEQYF
.	TRBV9	.	TRBJ2-1	TGTGCCAGCAGCGTAGCTTATCAGGAAAATTCTTACAATGAGCAGTTCTTC	CASSVAYQENSYNEQFF
.	TRBV5-5	.	TRBJ1-2	TGTGCCAGCAGCTGGGACGGGACAAACTATGGCTACACCTTC	CASSWDGTNYGYTF
TRBD2	TRBV5-1	once	TRBJ2-7	TGCGCCAGCAGCTTCACGGCGGGGGGCTACGAGCAGTACTTC	CASSFTAGGYEQYF
TRBD1	TRBV10-2	once	TRBJ1-5	TGCGCCAGCAGTGATTACAGGGGAGAGGTTCAGCCCCAGCATTTT	CASSDYRGEVQPQHF
TRBD2	TRBV28	few	TRBJ2-5	TGTGCCAGCAGTTATGGGGGGGGCCAAGAGACCCAGTACTTC	CASSYGGGQETQYF
.	TRBV4-2	.	TRBJ2-7	TGTGCCAGCAGCCAAGATAGGGGACTTATCTACGAGCAGTACTTC	CASSQDRGLIYEQYF
TRBD1	TRBV27	.	TRBJ1-1	TGTGCCAGCAGTTCTTACGACAGGGCCGTGAACACTGAAGCTTTCTTT	CASSSYDRAVNTEAFF
.	TRBV28	.	TRBJ2-1	TGTGCCAGCAGTTTACGGGTTGAGCAGTTCTTC	CASSLRVEQFF
.	TRBV10-3	once	TRBJ1-2	TGTGCCATCAGTGAGCCCGACAGGAACTATGGCTACACCTTC	CAISEPDRNYGYTF
TRBD1	TRBV5-1	.	TRBJ2-3	TGCGCCAGACTATCCCGACCACTCCCGGGACAGGGGACAGATACGCAGTATTTT	CARLSRPLPGQGTDTQYF
TRBD1	TRBV28	.	TRBJ2-5	TGTGCCAGCAGCACTAACACCCACAGGGGAGAGTCTGTATTGGTTAGAAAAGAGACCCAGTACTTC	CASSTNTHRGESVLVRKETQYF
TRBD2	TRBV28	.	TRBJ2-2	TGTGCCAGCAGCTCCGCTAGCGGGGGCGGGACGACCGGGGAGCTGTTTTTT	CASSSASGGGTTGELFF
.	TRBV11-2	.	TRBJ2-5	TGTGCCAGCAGCCCCGGGAGCCTAGGGCTGCGGGAGACCCAGTACTTC	CASSPGSLGLRETQYF